At least ten counts were recorded for the clone carrying this T cell receptor beta chain. The data originate from a study of response to subunit inactivated influenza vaccine. The CDR3 loop spans 16 amino acids. CDR1 and CDR2 (germline): DFQATT, SNEGSKA (reference sequence). Trimming at V came to 6 bases and at J to 4 bases, leaving 11 bases not matched to a gene. TCRdb called the RT-PCR reads again in MiXCR, with one record for every CDR3 protein. The sample lists about 480,000 distinct CDR3 sequences; 13% were seen once. Sequencing was performed on PBMCs from blood, taken roughly 45 days after vaccination. The clonotype comes from a man aged 50 to 60 who received an inactivated influenza vaccine. The chain is built from TRBV20-1 and TRBJ2-2; 10 bases are a match to TRBD2. The CDR3 is CSATRGLAGVTGELFF. Here the CDR3 DNA reads TGCAGTGCCACCAGAGGTCTAGCGGGAGTCACCGGGGAGCTGTTTTTT.